These 14 T cell receptor beta chains were sequenced from one sample in a study of T cells after yellow fever vaccination. One entry per CDR3 protein results from TCRdb running MiXCR on the 5' RACE reads. The sample yields 400,000 or so distinct CDR3 sequences, over 5% seen once. The sample was PBMCs, taken 5 days after the yellow fever booster vaccination. The source of these receptors is a young man who received the YFV17D yellow fever vaccine.

There are a few counts of this clonotype. The V call is TRBV27, the J call TRBJ2-1, with D uncertain. The CDR3 runs 16 residues. The germline V and J ends were trimmed by 1 base and 1 base, with 11 bases remaining between them. Per germline, CDR1 MNHEY and CDR2 SMNVEV (reference sequence). The CDR3 nucleotides are TGTGCCAGCAGTTTATATTCAGTCAAGTCCTACAATGAGCAGTTCTTC. Translated: CASSLYSVKSYNEQFF.

This sequence joins TRBV12-3 or TRBV12-4 and TRBJ1-5; TRBD1 aligns across 9 bases. After removal of 7 bases from V and 4 bases from J, the junction contained 8 bases not matched to a gene. The CDR3 covers 15 residues. CDR3 nucleotides: TGTGCCAGCACCAGCCCGGACAGGGGTAATCAGCCCCAGCATTTT. It translates to CASTSPDRGNQPQHF.

This clonotype was observed a few times. The chain is built from TRBV10-3 and TRBJ2-1; 7 bases line up with TRBD1. After removal of 0 bases from V and 9 bases from J, the junction contained 8 bases not matched to a gene. Per germline, CDR1 ENHRY and CDR2 SYGVKD. The CDR3 totals 15 residues. The CDR3 protein is CAISESTLRDSEQFF. CDR3 DNA sequence: TGTGCCATCAGTGAGTCGACTCTACGGGACAGTGAGCAGTTCTTC.

This clonotype was detected ten times or more. The DNA for the CDR3 is TGCGCCAGCAGCTTGTCTAGCGGGGAGTGGGAGCAGTTCTTC. Protein sequence: CASSLSSGEWEQFF. The chain joins TRBV5-1 to TRBJ2-1, with 9 bases aligning to TRBD2. The CDR3 has 14 amino acids. J gave up 10 bases and V 1 base, and 6 bases lay outside the gene matches. Germline V gene data show CDR1 as SGHRS and CDR2 as YFSETQ.

This CDR3 reads CATSDPSTTGETQYF. CDR3 coding DNA: TGTGCCACCAGTGACCCCTCCACGACAGGAGAGACCCAGTACTTC. The chain couples TRBV24-1 to TRBJ2-5; weak D call: TRBD1 (6 bases). The V end was cut by 4 bases, the J end by 4 bases, with 15 bases between. The CDR3 contains 15 residues. Germline-derived CDR1 and CDR2 are KGHDR and SFDVKD.

This clonotype came up a few times. The J gene is TRBJ2-3, the V gene TRBV20-1; TRBD2 matches 11 bases. Germline V gene data show CDR1 as DFQATT and CDR2 as SNEGSKA (reference sequence). Trimming took 6 bases from V and 2 from J; bases not matched to a gene: 4. The CDR3 has 14 residues. In DNA form, the CDR3 reads TGCAGTGCCCTAGCGGGAGGCAACACAGATACGCAGTATTTT. Encoded protein: CSALAGGNTDTQYF.

This clonotype was seen a handful of times. The chain recombines TRBV7-2 with TRBJ2-5; 11 bases are a match to TRBD2. V lost 5 bases and J lost 2; bases outside the gene matches: 4. Germline CDR1 SGHTA, CDR2 FQGNSA. This CDR3 has 15 residues. The DNA of the CDR3 is TGTGCCAGCAGCCGACTAGCGGGACCTCAAGAGACCCAGTACTTC. Its protein is CASSRLAGPQETQYF.

The sample holds a few counts of this clonotype. The genes are TRBV5-6 and TRBJ2-1, with 7 bases fitting TRBD1. The CDR3 is 14 residues long. Losses at the gene ends were 4 bases for V and 8 bases for J; bases not matched to a gene: 9. The germline CDR1 and CDR2 sequences are SGHDT and YYEEEE. CDR3 residues: CASSLRTGHDEQFF. Written as DNA, the CDR3 is TGTGCCAGCAGCCTCCGGACAGGACACGATGAGCAGTTCTTC.

This clonotype was seen many times. The gene calls are TRBV12-3 or TRBV12-4 and TRBJ2-5, with D hard to call. V lost 6 bases, J lost 2 bases, and 10 bases lay in between. The CDR3 consists of 13 residues. CDR3 in amino acids: CASRPTGQETQYF. The CDR3, as DNA: TGTGCCAGCAGACCTACTGGGCAAGAGACCCAGTACTTC.

This clonotype was seen a few times. The rearrangement joins TRBV15 to TRBJ2-5, with TRBD1 as a possible D gene (7 bases). Trimming pared 5 bases from V and 5 bases from J, leaving 18 bases between. The CDR3 covers 15 residues. Looked up from germline, CDR1 is LNHNV and CDR2 is YYDKDF (reference sequence). The CDR3 DNA reads as TGTGCCACCAGCGGAGGGGGCCACCCGGGTGAGACCCAGTACTTC. Translated, it gives CATSGGGHPGETQYF.

This chain joins TRBV12-5 and TRBJ2-2; 7 bases match TRBD1. The CDR3 is made up of 13 amino acids. J gave up 4 bases and V 6 bases, and 2 bases lay outside the gene matches. CDR1 and CDR2 (germline): LGHNT, FRNRAP. The CDR3 is CASGSGGTGELFF. DNA of the CDR3: TGTGCTAGTGGCTCAGGGGGCACCGGGGAGCTGTTTTTT.

J is TRBJ2-7 and V is TRBV20-1; unclear D gene. Per germline, CDR1 DFQATT and CDR2 SNEGSKA (reference sequence). The CDR3 spans 12 residues. V lost 4 bases, J lost 3 bases, and 10 bases lay in between. Here the CDR3 DNA reads TGCAGTGCTAAAATCTCGGGCTACGAGCAGTACTTC. Its protein product is CSAKISGYEQYF.

In this sample, this clonotype turned up many times. The chain is built from TRBV21-1 and TRBJ2-1. TRBV21-1 is a documented pseudogene. CDR3 length: 21 amino acids. The CDR3 spells CASSKALRLCVGSWPYNEQFF. CDR3 in DNA: TGTGCCAGCAGCAAAGCGCTTCGGCTTTGCGTGGGTAGCTGGCCCTACAATGAGCAGTTCTTC.

The table lists this clonotype with a few counts. V usage is TRBV29-1 and J usage is TRBJ2-2, with D possibly being TRBD1 or TRBD2 (5 bases each). Germline-derived CDR1 and CDR2 are SQVTM and ANQGSEA. The V end lost 6 bases, the J end lost 3 bases, and 11 bases lay between the germline ends. This CDR3 has 13 amino acids. CDR3 nucleotide sequence: TGCAGCGTATCCGGGACCCACACCGGGGAGCTGTTTTTT. Encoded protein: CSVSGTHTGELFF.